The rows below give T cell receptor beta chains drawn from one sample of a study of beta chain features in type 1 diabetes. Generated by immunoSEQ multiplex PCR, the TCRdb table keeps only in-frame clones and is missing some. Counted here are about 360,000 clones, around 12% occurring once; the ten biggest clones make up roughly 0.0097%. Input material: naive CD4+ T cells from blood. The origin of the receptors is a woman aged 18-29 years with type 1 diabetes. CDR3s include the opening cysteine and the closing phenylalanine or tryptophan. Fields, in order: clone size, D gene, V gene, CDR3 protein. The D gene is left open where the match is weak. Clone size, where shown, is once, few, many, or a class for clones that have expanded.

NA,NA,TRBV4-3,CASSQATGYTLSGTEAFF
few,TRBD1,TRBV29-1,CSVSTGYEAFF
NA,NA,TRBV29-1,CSVKEGHYEQYF
NA,NA,TRBV14,CASSQALPDTQYF
NA,NA,TRBV19,CASSFNEKLFF
NA,NA,TRBV9,CASSVDEVAMAAFF
NA,TRBD2,TRBV27,CASMRGSSGANVLTF
few,NA,TRBV9,CASSARDTMNTEAFF
few,TRBD1,TRBV6-6,CASRSGTANSPLHF
NA,TRBD1,TRBV7-9,CASTEQGAHEQYF
few,NA,TRBV7-9,CASSLGSGNEQFF
NA,NA,TRBV7-2,CASSLALGRQETQYF
few,NA,TRBV7-9,CASSLEGDRYRDYEQYF
few,NA,TRBV25-1,CASSVSYRETQYF
few,NA,TRBV19,CASSMRVNYGYTF
NA,NA,TRBV5-1,CASSLGEVNTEAFF
NA,NA,TRBV4-2,CASSQEGGRGYSGANVLTF
few,NA,TRBV7-9,CASTIGTSSNQPQHF
NA,TRBD2,TRBV11-2,CASSPGLAGGETQYF
NA,NA,TRBV29-1,CSVGTGQDNSPLHF
NA,NA,TRBV11-2,CASSSGSPEAFF
NA,TRBD2,TRBV7-2,CASSLVAGEAGNEQFF
NA,TRBD2,TRBV7-2,CASTSRLAGGPRSNEQFF
few,NA,TRBV9,CASSVDLGATPYTF
NA,NA,TRBV19,CATTPPGTYYNEQFF
few,TRBD2,TRBV7-2,CASSLDLAGSTYNEQFF
NA,NA,TRBV20-1,CSPYPSNEQFF
NA,TRBD2,TRBV29-1,CSVVERGGSSYNEQFF
few,TRBD1,TRBV4-1,CASSQAGTVIGELFF
few,NA,TRBV9,CASSADRRYNEQFF
NA,NA,TRBV4-3,CASSQDSGFGYTF
NA,NA,TRBV5-1,CASSLEDYGYTF
NA,NA,TRBV7-9,CASSLRSGELFF
NA,NA,TRBV19,CASSRVNTEAFF
NA,TRBD2,TRBV7-2,CASSLTSGGSYEQYF
few,NA,TRBV15,CATRDVWGPTGEQYF
NA,NA,TRBV4-1,CASSPIELHGHETQYF